The clone carrying this T cell receptor beta chain was seen only a few times. The antigen is undetermined. Via MiXCR, TCRdb re-called the RT-PCR reads, giving one row per CDR3 protein. The sample lists under 750,000 distinct CDR3 sequences, 12% occurring once. The data originate from a study of response to subunit inactivated influenza vaccine. This CDR3 region has 16 residues. The germline V and J ends were trimmed by 1 base and 2 bases, with 12 bases remaining between them. Overall study findings and caveats: The authors put forward the suggestion that each seasonal influenza vaccination may bring in only a limited number of new T cells.

The rearrangement joins TRBV12-3 or TRBV12-4 to TRBJ2-1; D is unresolved. This specimen consisted of PBMCs from blood, obtained on the day of vaccination. This receptor was identified in a man between 45 and 60 years old who received an inactivated influenza vaccine. Here the CDR3 reads CASSLDNRIAYNEQFF. In nucleotides, the CDR3 is TGTGCCAGCAGTTTAGACAACCGAATCGCCTACAATGAGCAGTTCTTC.